Below, 13 T cell receptor beta chains from the same sample are listed, as sequenced in a study of early T cells in non-severe SARS-CoV-2 infection. MiXCR, applied by TCRdb to the 5' RACE reads, yields one record per CDR3 protein. The sample carries about 110,000 distinct CDR3 sequences, roughly 12% recorded once. Material: whole blood, obtained at baseline. These receptors came from an adult who was a healthcare worker with PCR-confirmed SARS-CoV-2 infection or an uninfected control (not recorded which).

Only a few counts were recorded for this clonotype. The chain joins TRBV7-3 to TRBJ1-1, with TRBD1 matching 7 bases. CDR1 is SGHTA, CDR2 FQGTGA, per germline. CDR3 length: 13 residues. J was trimmed by 10 bases and V by 2 bases; bases with no gene match: 7. The CDR3 DNA reads TGTGCCAGCAGCTTAGCCAGGGGGAATGGAGCTTTCTTT. It translates to CASSLARGNGAFF.

The chain carries TRBV7-6 and TRBJ2-7; possibly TRBD2 for D (7 bases). This CDR3 spans 14 amino acids. Trimming shortened V by 1 base and J by 2 bases, and 9 bases separated the two germline ends. Germline assignment: CDR1 SGHVS and CDR2 FNYEAQ. In DNA form, the CDR3 reads TGTGCCAGCAGCTTAGGAGGGGGGGCCTACGAGCAGTACTTC. Translating gives CASSLGGGAYEQYF.

The chain couples TRBV6-5 to TRBJ1-2; 9 bases agree with TRBD1. The CDR3 extends over 15 amino acids. The germline V gene encodes CDR1 MNHEY and CDR2 SVGAGI. Trimming cost V 0 bases and J 2 bases; bases outside gene matches: 1. CDR3 sequence (DNA): TGTGCCAGCAGTTACTCGACAGGGGGGAACTATGGCTACACCTTC. It codes for CASSYSTGGNYGYTF.

The chain couples TRBV27 to TRBJ2-2; D may be TRBD1 or TRBD2 (5 bases each). CDR3 length equals 14 residues. V gave up 5 bases and J gave up 0 bases, with 7 bases separating them. Looked up from germline, CDR1 is MNHEY and CDR2 is SMNVEV (reference sequence). The CDR3 protein is CASSRDPNTGELFF. Written as DNA, the CDR3 is TGTGCCAGCAGTCGGGACCCGAACACCGGGGAGCTGTTTTTT.

This clonotype was seen ten or more times. This sequence joins TRBV19 and TRBJ2-1, with TRBD2 matching over 7 bases. With V trimmed by 7 bases and J by 10 bases, 4 bases remained unmatched. The CDR3 length is 11 residues. Germline assignment: CDR1 LNHDA and CDR2 SQIVND (reference sequence). CDR3: CASKAGVEQFF. The CDR3 DNA is TGTGCCAGTAAGGCGGGGGTAGAGCAGTTCTTC.

The CDR3 sequence: CASSEAGQGDQPQHF. The CDR3 DNA follows: TGTGCCAGCAGTGAAGCAGGGCAGGGAGATCAGCCCCAGCATTTT. V is TRBV6-1 and J is TRBJ1-5; TRBD1 is a possible D gene (5 bases). CDR1 MNHNS and CDR2 SASEGT come from the germline V gene. The CDR3 contains 15 residues. The V end lost 0 bases, the J end lost 5 bases, and 11 bases lay between the germline ends.

This clonotype was seen a few times. The chain has TRBV5-6 and TRBJ1-1; D is uncertain. This CDR3 contains 14 residues. Per the germline V gene, CDR1 is SGHDT and CDR2 is YYEEEE. Deletions cut 0 bases from V and 3 bases from J, with 9 bases between. This CDR3 reads CASSLDVVDTEAFF. The CDR3 DNA reads as TGTGCCAGCAGCTTGGATGTAGTGGACACTGAAGCTTTCTTT.

The chain joins TRBV24-1 to TRBJ2-3; the match to TRBD2 covers 9 bases. Germline CDR1 KGHDR, CDR2 SFDVKD. J gave up 6 bases and V 4 bases, and 7 bases lay outside the gene matches. There are 15 residues in the CDR3. CDR3 nucleotide sequence: TGTGCCACCAGTGACCCCAGGACTAGCGCCGATACGCAGTATTTT. It encodes CATSDPRTSADTQYF.

The chain carries TRBV20-1 and TRBJ2-1; D possibly uses TRBD1 or TRBD2 (5 bases each). The CDR3 sequence is 12 residues long. Germline CDR1 and CDR2: DFQATT and SNEGSKA (reference sequence). Trimming took off 2 bases at V and 8 bases at J, with 10 bases between the two ends. This chain's CDR3 is CSARLGDHEQFF. As DNA, the CDR3 is TGCAGTGCTAGATTAGGGGACCATGAGCAGTTCTTC.

The chain couples TRBV20-1 to TRBJ2-7; no reliable D call. The CDR3 is 11 residues long. With 3 bases removed from V and 6 bases from J, the gap between germline ends came to 9 bases. CDR1 DFQATT and CDR2 SNEGSKA come from the germline V gene (reference sequence). The CDR3 coding sequence is TGCAGTGCTAGTGAAGTTCGCGAGCAGTACTTC. Translating it yields CSASEVREQYF.

This clonotype was detected only a few times. V usage is TRBV28 and J usage is TRBJ1-6; 10 positions agree with TRBD1. From germline, CDR1 is MDHEN and CDR2 SYDVKM. This CDR3 spans 15 amino acids. V lost 5 bases to trimming and J lost 9 bases; unmatched junction nucleotides: 7. The CDR3 region has the DNA TGTGCCAGCAGTCACGACAGGGGGCTTGGTTCACCCCTCCACTTT. Its translation: CASSHDRGLGSPLHF. The whole variable domain, remainder taken from reference TRBV28 and TRBJ1-6, is DVKVTQSSRYLVKRTGEKVFLECVQDMDHENMFWYRQDPGLGLRLIYFSYDVKMKEKGDIPEGYSVSREKKERFSLILESASTNQTSMYLCASSHDRGLGSPLHFGNGTRLTVT.

This clonotype was observed a handful of times. In nucleotides, the CDR3 is TGTGCCAGCAGCCAAGATCGGACAGCTTCTGGAAACACCATATATTTT. This encodes CASSQDRTASGNTIYF. This chain joins TRBV3-1 and TRBJ1-3, with D perhaps TRBD1 (6 bases). The CDR3 sequence is 16 residues long. Looked up from germline, CDR1 is LGHDT and CDR2 is YNNKEL (reference sequence). V was clipped by 0 bases and J by 1 base, with 10 bases between them.

In the case of this clonotype: A read error may explain this, as a much larger clone is one base away. The J gene is TRBJ1-6, the V gene TRBV11-2; D possibly corresponds to TRBD1 (5 bases). CDR1 SGHAT and CDR2 FQNNGV come from the germline V gene. The CDR3 is 12 amino acids. Here the CDR3 reads CASSPGNSSLHF. CDR3 nucleotides: TGTGCCAGCAGTCCAGGGAATTCATCCCTCCACTTT.